One and the same sample provided the 12 T cell receptor beta chains below, sequenced in a study of Ad26.COV2.S vaccination and SARS-CoV-2 variants. Profiled with immunoSEQ multiplex PCR; TCRdb holds only in-frame clones, not every one. In the table there are 87,000 or so clones, roughly 84% of which are singletons. The starting material was peripheral blood, obtained after recovery from COVID-19. Receptor source: a human donor who had recovered from COVID-19.

The CDR3 DNA follows: TGTGCCAGCAGTTTAGTCGGTTTAGGGACACCCCTCCACTTT. Amino acids: CASSLVGLGTPLHF. The chain combines TRBV28 with TRBJ1-6, with D uncertain. Trimming took 2 bases from V and 11 from J, leaving 13 bases between them. From germline, CDR1 is MDHEN and CDR2 SYDVKM. The CDR3 extends over 14 amino acids.

The rearrangement links TRBV29-1 to TRBJ1-1; no definite D call. Germline V CDR1 and CDR2: SQVTM, ANQGSEA. This CDR3 has 14 amino acids. V was clipped by 4 bases and J by 4 bases, with 16 bases between them. The CDR3 sequence is CSVGLGGSGTEAFF. CDR3 bases: TGCAGCGTTGGATTGGGCGGATCGGGCACTGAAGCTTTCTTT.

This chain connects TRBV10-3 to TRBJ2-1; 8 bases line up with TRBD2. CDR3 length equals 14 residues. Germline CDR1 is ENHRY and CDR2 is SYGVKD. V lost 6 bases to trimming and J lost 5 bases; unmatched junction nucleotides: 6. Here the CDR3 reads CAIRDSGTNNEQFF. DNA of the CDR3: TGTGCCATCAGGGATAGCGGGACTAACAATGAGCAGTTCTTC.

The chain couples TRBV19 to TRBJ2-7; TRBD1 matches at 7 bases. The V segment lost 9 bases and the J segment 0 bases; nucleotides outside the gene matches: 8. The CDR3 runs 14 residues. Germline loops: CDR1 LNHDA, CDR2 SQIVND (reference sequence). CDR3: CASSQGPHSYEQYF. CDR3 coding DNA: TGTGCCAGCTCACAGGGGCCTCACTCCTACGAGCAGTACTTC.

The rearrangement links TRBV5-4 to TRBJ2-2, with 11 nucleotides matching TRBD2. This CDR3 is 17 amino acids long. CDR1 SGHNT and CDR2 YYREEE come from the germline V gene (reference sequence). V dropped 0 bases and J dropped 1; count of bases not matched to a gene: 2. The CDR3 DNA sequence: TGTGCCAGCAGCTTGGCAGGGACTAGCGGGAACACCGGGGAGCTGTTTTTT. It specifies CASSLAGTSGNTGELFF.

This clone has a single count. The chain links TRBV6-6 to TRBJ2-5; the match to TRBD1 covers 11 bases. V shed 2 bases, J shed 4 bases, and the junction held 6 bases outside the gene matches. CDR1 and CDR2 from the germline V gene are MNHNY and SVGAGI (reference sequence). CDR3 length: 16 amino acids. CDR3 bases: TGTGCCAGCAGTTACCAGTCCGGGACAGGGGGAGAGACCCAGTACTTC. This sequence encodes CASSYQSGTGGETQYF.

The CDR3 nucleotides read TGTGCCAGCAGTTTATCTGGGACAGGTTACCTCTATGGCTACACCTTC. Translation gives CASSLSGTGYLYGYTF. This chain joins TRBV27 and TRBJ1-2; TRBD1 aligns across 8 bases. The CDR3 consists of 16 residues. The germline CDR1 and CDR2 sequences are MNHEY and SMNVEV (reference sequence). The junction had 7 bases not matched to a gene; V was cut back by 0 bases and J by 4 bases.

The rearrangement links TRBV4-1 to TRBJ2-5; TRBD1 matches at 8 bases. V dropped 0 bases and J dropped 0; count of bases not matched to a gene: 6. Looked up from germline, CDR1 is MGHRA and CDR2 is YSYEKL. The CDR3 length is 17 residues. The CDR3 region is CASSQDLTGGYQETQYF. CDR3 nucleotides: TGCGCCAGCAGCCAAGATCTTACAGGGGGGTACCAAGAGACCCAGTACTTC.

This clone has only one observation. The chain uses TRBV27 and TRBJ1-3; D possibly corresponds to TRBD1 (6 bases). Trimming shortened V by 0 bases and J by 3 bases, and 15 bases separated the two germline ends. The CDR3 spans 17 residues. Looked up from germline, CDR1 is MNHEY and CDR2 is SMNVEV (reference sequence). The CDR3 sequence is CASSLSRGGSDGNTIYF. In DNA form, the CDR3 reads TGTGCCAGCAGTTTATCGAGAGGGGGGTCGGATGGAAACACCATATATTTT.

The V call is TRBV7-3, the J call TRBJ2-1, with TRBD1 identical over 7 bases. CDR1 is SGHTA and CDR2 is FQGTGA in the germline V gene. V was clipped by 5 bases and J by 7 bases; unmatched bases: 11. The CDR3 covers 15 residues. In DNA, the CDR3 is TGTGCCAGCAGCGCCCGACAGGGAAATCTAAATGAGCAGTTCTTC. Amino acid sequence: CASSARQGNLNEQFF.

This chain uses TRBV6-5 with TRBJ2-3, with D hard to call. V lost 6 bases and J 6 bases, leaving 16 bases between the germline ends. The CDR3 has 14 amino acids. Germline assignment: CDR1 MNHEY and CDR2 SVGAGI. In nucleotides, the CDR3 is TGTGCCAGCAGCATACAAGGCTCAGGTGATACGCAGTATTTT. It specifies CASSIQGSGDTQYF.

V usage is TRBV10-2 and J usage is TRBJ1-3; 7 nucleotides align to TRBD1. This CDR3 has 18 residues. Looked up from germline, CDR1 is WSHSY and CDR2 is SAAADI. V shed 2 bases, J shed 7 bases, and the junction held 17 bases outside the gene matches. CDR3 DNA sequence: TGCGCCAGCAGTGAGAGCCCCACAGGGGACTTAAGGCGGAACACCATATATTTT. Its protein product is CASSESPTGDLRRNTIYF.